The 31 T cell receptor beta chains in this list originate from one sample, sequenced in a study of long-term antiretroviral therapy in people with HIV. This was the immunoSEQ v3.0 assay at survey level. Sequencing was performed with immunoSEQ multiplex PCR; in TCRdb, only in-frame clones are kept and a portion is missing. The sample lists around 23,000 clones, around 86% occurring once. The sequencing here drew on unsorted PBMCs, taken at the start of antiretroviral therapy, before treatment. These receptors were obtained from a woman aged 18-35 years with HIV.

This clone has just a few counts. The sample holds other DNA sequences that translate to the same CDR3. The chain links TRBV5-1 to TRBJ1-6; D is perhaps TRBD1 (5 bases). V lost 2 bases to trimming and J lost 5 bases, with 5 bases between them. The CDR3 sequence is 13 residues long. CDR1 SGHRS and CDR2 YFSETQ come from the germline V gene. The chain's CDR3 is CASSLGDNSPLHF. CDR3 DNA sequence: TGCGCCAGCAGCTTAGGGGATAATTCACCCCTCCACTTT. The variable domain in full, with the rest retrieved from reference TRBV5-1 and TRBJ1-6, is KAGVTQTPRYLIKTRGQQVTLSCSPISGHRSVSWYQQTPGQGLQFLFEYFSETQRNKGNFPGRFSGRQFSNSRSEMNVSTLELGDSALYLCASSLGDNSPLHFGNGTRLTVT.

This clone was seen more than once but under ten times. This rearrangement joins TRBV9 to TRBJ2-7; D tentatively reads TRBD1 or TRBD2 (5 bases each). V was shortened by 0 bases and J by 6 bases, with 10 bases between the two germline ends. Germline values: CDR1 SGDLS, CDR2 YYNGEE. The CDR3 covers 13 residues. CDR3 nucleotide sequence: TGTGCCAGCAGCGTAGGAGGGACGGGCGAGCAGTACTTC. Encoded protein: CASSVGGTGEQYF.

The chain is built from TRBV6-4 and TRBJ1-1; the D gene is possibly TRBD1 (5 bases). The germline V and J ends were trimmed by 3 bases and 5 bases, with 13 bases remaining between them. The CDR3 loop spans 14 amino acids. Germline loops: CDR1 MRHNA, CDR2 SNTAGT. CDR3: CASSEEGRGTEAFF. The CDR3 bases are TGTGCCAGCAGTGAAGAGGGGAGAGGAACTGAAGCTTTCTTT.

This chain connects TRBV7-9 to TRBJ2-3; 7 bases are shared with TRBD1. The germline gives CDR1 SEHNR, CDR2 FQNEAQ (reference sequence). Trimming cost V 5 bases and J 4 bases; bases outside gene matches: 12. This CDR3 contains 16 residues. CDR3 bases: TGTGCCAGCAGCACTAACTTCCGACAGGGCCCAGATACGCAGTATTTT. This encodes CASSTNFRQGPDTQYF.

This clone was seen more than once but under ten times. The chain joins TRBV2 to TRBJ2-7, with D possibly matching TRBD2 (5 bases). The germline V gene encodes CDR1 SNHLY and CDR2 FYNNEI. CDR3 length: 10 amino acids. V was shortened by 7 bases and J by 5 bases, with 6 bases between the two germline ends. The CDR3 reads CASTGNEQYF. The CDR3 DNA reads TGTGCCAGCACGGGGAACGAGCAGTACTTC.

The chain joins TRBV9 to TRBJ1-1, with D unclear. This CDR3 is 13 amino acids long. Germline V lookup: CDR1 SGDLS, CDR2 YYNGEE. V was pared by 0 bases and J by 6 bases, with 9 bases between. The CDR3 DNA reads as TGTGCCAGCAGCGTAGTATCGGGCCCTGAAGCTTTCTTT. Its translation is CASSVVSGPEAFF.

This chain links TRBV5-5 with TRBJ1-2, with D uncertain. The ends were cut back, 1 base at V and 0 bases at J, with 7 bases in the middle. Germline CDR1 reads SGHKS; CDR2 reads YYEKEE (reference sequence). The CDR3 is made up of 14 amino acids. This chain's CDR3 is CASSLQWTNYGYTF. CDR3 nucleotides: TGTGCCAGCAGCTTGCAATGGACTAACTATGGCTACACCTTC.

The chain is built from TRBV19 and TRBJ2-1, with D uncertain. Germline V gene sequence: CDR1 LNHDA, CDR2 SQIVND (reference sequence). The V end was cut by 6 bases, the J end by 0 bases, with 9 bases between. CDR3 length: 14 residues. The CDR3 sequence is CASSLVSSYNEQFF. DNA for the CDR3: TGTGCCAGTAGCCTAGTTAGCTCCTACAATGAGCAGTTCTTC.

V usage is TRBV5-1 and J usage is TRBJ1-1, with 10 nucleotides matching TRBD1. With V trimmed by 3 bases and J by 5 bases, 10 bases remained unmatched. From germline, CDR1 is SGHRS and CDR2 YFSETQ. This CDR3 spans 16 amino acids. Written as DNA, the CDR3 is TGCGCCAGCAGCTCCAAGGGACAGGGGCAGGGTACTGAAGCTTTCTTT. It translates to CASSSKGQGQGTEAFF.

This clone has a handful of counts. The CDR3 loop reads CASSGTGLLEQYF. In DNA, the CDR3 is TGTGCCAGCAGTGGGACGGGACTGCTCGAGCAGTACTTC. V and J are TRBV27 and TRBJ2-7; a possible D gene is TRBD2 (6 bases). Trimming removed 5 bases at V and 6 bases at J, with 14 bases between. Per the germline V gene, CDR1 is MNHEY and CDR2 is SMNVEV (reference sequence). This CDR3 spans 13 amino acids.

The chain carries TRBV7-8 and TRBJ1-1; D not certain. The CDR3 is 13 residues long. CDR1 and CDR2 from the germline V gene are SGHVS and FQNEAQ. V lost 3 bases and J 3 bases, leaving 8 bases between the germline ends. The CDR3 DNA is TGTGCCAGCAGCTTTAAGGGTTACACTGAAGCTTTCTTT. Protein sequence: CASSFKGYTEAFF.

This rearrangement joins TRBV15 to TRBJ1-5, with 7 bases matching TRBD1. This CDR3 contains 13 residues. Germline-derived CDR1 and CDR2 are LNHNV and YYDKDF (reference sequence). J lost 6 bases, V lost 8 bases, and 7 bases had no gene match. CDR3 DNA sequence: TGTGCCACCGGTCCAGGGGGATCTCAGCCCCAGCATTTT. Translated: CATGPGGSQPQHF.

CDR3 DNA: TGTGCCAGCAGTGAGAGAGGGACAGGTAATAGCAATCAGCCCCAGCATTTT. This encodes CASSERGTGNSNQPQHF. The J gene is TRBJ1-5, the V gene TRBV6-1, with 8 bases that match TRBD1. With V trimmed by 3 bases and J by 0 bases, 7 bases remained unmatched. CDR3 size: 17 residues. Looked up from germline, CDR1 is MNHNS and CDR2 is SASEGT.

This chain links TRBV10-3 with TRBJ1-1; TRBD1 might be the D (5 bases). V lost 4 bases and J lost 2, with 17 bases in between. This CDR3 is built from 16 residues. Germline V CDR1 and CDR2: ENHRY, SYGVKD. This CDR3 is CAISGNPTGANTEAFF. The CDR3 DNA reads as TGTGCCATCAGTGGAAATCCCACAGGAGCAAACACTGAAGCTTTCTTT.

This sequence joins TRBV20-1 and TRBJ1-6; D gene unclear. The V and J ends lost 3 bases and 12 bases respectively, with 6 bases between them. The germline V gene has CDR1 DFQATT and CDR2 SNEGSKA (reference sequence). The CDR3 length is 10 residues. The CDR3 DNA follows: TGCAGTGCTAGGCACGGACCCCTCCACTTT. Translating it yields CSARHGPLHF.

CDR3 in DNA: TGTGCCAGCAGTCTCGGGACAGGAGGCAATCAGCCCCAGCATTTT. Its protein is CASSLGTGGNQPQHF. This chain uses TRBV27 with TRBJ1-5; 8 bases agree with TRBD1. CDR3 length: 15 amino acids. Germline V lookup: CDR1 MNHEY, CDR2 SMNVEV (reference sequence). V was clipped by 5 bases and J by 2 bases; unmatched bases: 5.

This chain uses TRBV6-1 with TRBJ1-6, with D tentatively TRBD1 (5 bases). Trimming removed 2 bases at V and 0 bases at J, with 14 bases between. The CDR3 extends over 18 amino acids. CDR1 and CDR2 (germline): MNHNS, SASEGT. The CDR3 DNA reads TGTGCCAGCAGTGAAAGGGACCTCTGGAGCTCCTATAATTCACCCCTCCACTTT. Translating it yields CASSERDLWSSYNSPLHF.

V and J are TRBV29-1 and TRBJ1-3, with D possibly TRBD1 on 5 matching bases. The germline gives CDR1 SQVTM, CDR2 ANQGSEA. The V gene lost 4 bases and the J gene lost 3 bases, with 16 bases spanning the gap. This CDR3 is 15 amino acids long. The CDR3 loop is CSVVGRGTVGNTIYF. Written as DNA, the CDR3 is TGCAGCGTTGTGGGCCGTGGGACGGTTGGAAACACCATATATTTT.

This clone came up a few times. The chain carries TRBV6-1 and TRBJ2-7; TRBD2 is a possible D gene (6 bases). Germline CDR1 MNHNS, CDR2 SASEGT. There are 13 residues in the CDR3. V dropped 6 bases and J dropped 0 bases, with 9 bases sitting between them. The CDR3 coding sequence is TGTGCCAGCAGGGGGGGTAGCTCCTACGAGCAGTACTTC. Encoded protein: CASRGGSSYEQYF.

The rearrangement joins TRBV5-8 to TRBJ2-5; D is unclear. The V gene's germline CDR1 is SGHTS and CDR2 YDEGEE. This CDR3 contains 14 residues. Trimming took off 3 bases at V and 5 bases at J, with 14 bases between the two ends. This chain's CDR3 is CASSSDPAGETQYF. CDR3 bases: TGTGCCAGCAGCTCAGACCCGGCCGGGGAGACCCAGTACTTC.

The CDR3 is CSVDSFTAGGYGYTF. For the CDR3, the DNA is TGCAGCGTTGATTCGTTTACAGCCGGCGGATATGGCTACACCTTC. This chain uses TRBV29-1 with TRBJ1-2; D gene uncertain. The CDR3 loop spans 15 amino acids. V was shortened by 3 bases and J by 5 bases, with 19 bases between the two germline ends. In germline, CDR1 is SQVTM, CDR2 ANQGSEA. The variable domain in full, with the rest retrieved from reference TRBV29-1 and TRBJ1-2, is SAVISQKPSRDICQRGTSLTIQCQVDSQVTMMFWYRQQPGQSLTLIATANQGSEATYESGFVIDKFPISRPNLTFSTLTVSNMSPEDSSIYLCSVDSFTAGGYGYTFGSGTRLTVV.

The chain has TRBV6-1 and TRBJ1-2; D is ambiguous. There are 15 residues in the CDR3. CDR1 and CDR2 from the germline V gene are MNHNS and SASEGT. V lost 0 bases, J lost 8 bases, and 16 bases lay in between. In DNA, the CDR3 is TGTGCCAGCAGTGAAGCGTTAGAACAAAGCCGGGGCTACACCTTC. Protein sequence: CASSEALEQSRGYTF.

The rearrangement links TRBV28 to TRBJ1-2; TRBD1 might be the D (6 bases). Germline CDR1 reads MDHEN; CDR2 reads SYDVKM. V was trimmed by 7 bases and J by 5 bases, leaving 14 bases between them. This CDR3 has 13 residues. CDR3 sequence (DNA): TGTGCCAGCATTCGGGCAGGGGTATATGGCTACACCTTC. Translation: CASIRAGVYGYTF.

This clone was recorded only once. The V call is TRBV5-1, the J call TRBJ1-1; 9 positions agree with TRBD1. The CDR3 covers 16 residues. With 2 bases clipped from V and 4 bases from J, the junction kept 9 bases outside the gene matches. Germline V CDR1 and CDR2: SGHRS, YFSETQ. The CDR3 is CASSFRIQGAGTEAFF. The CDR3 bases are TGCGCCAGCAGCTTCCGCATACAGGGGGCAGGCACTGAAGCTTTCTTT. Full variable domain (missing parts from reference TRBV5-1 and TRBJ1-1): KAGVTQTPRYLIKTRGQQVTLSCSPISGHRSVSWYQQTPGQGLQFLFEYFSETQRNKGNFPGRFSGRQFSNSRSEMNVSTLELGDSALYLCASSFRIQGAGTEAFFGQGTRLTVV.

V usage is TRBV13 and J usage is TRBJ2-6; TRBD2 might be the D (6 bases). V lost 9 bases and J lost 12, with 15 bases in between. The CDR3 is 12 residues long. Germline V gene data show CDR1 as PRHDT and CDR2 as FYEKMQ (reference sequence). CDR3 coding DNA: TGTGCCAGTCACCCCGGGGGAGGCGTCCTGACTTTC. Encoded protein: CASHPGGGVLTF. The complete variable domain, with remaining parts taken from reference TRBV13 and TRBJ2-6, reads AAGVIQSPRHLIKEKRETATLKCYPIPRHDTVYWYQQGPGQDPQFLISFYEKMQSDKGSIPDRFSAQQFSDYHSELNMSSLELGDSALYFCASHPGGGVLTFGAGSRLTVL.

This clone was observed once. The chain recombines TRBV11-1 with TRBJ1-3; weak D call: TRBD1 (6 bases). This CDR3 is built from 14 residues. Germline V CDR1 and CDR2: SGHAT, FQDESV (reference sequence). Trimming took 6 bases from V and 2 from J, leaving 11 bases between them. The CDR3 is CASRHTGTGNTIYF. In nucleotides, the CDR3 is TGTGCCAGCAGACATACAGGGACTGGAAACACCATATATTTT. The full variable domain, in which reference TRBV11-1 and TRBJ1-3 provide the parts outside the CDR3, is EAEVAQSPRYKITEKSQAVAFWCDPISGHATLYWYRQILGQGPELLVQFQDESVVDDSQLPKDRFSAERLKGVDSTLKIQPAELGDSAMYLCASRHTGTGNTIYFGEGSWLTVV.

The gene calls are TRBV29-1 and TRBJ2-4; D ambiguous. V lost 8 bases and J 3 bases, leaving 26 bases between the germline ends. This CDR3 is built from 17 residues. Germline lookup yields CDR1 SQVTM and CDR2 ANQGSEA. CDR3 loop: CSPTGRTGDFGKNIQYF. For the CDR3, the DNA is TGCAGCCCCACGGGTAGAACCGGAGATTTCGGCAAAAACATTCAGTACTTC.

V is TRBV6-5 and J is TRBJ1-2, with D tentatively TRBD1 (5 bases). In germline, CDR1 is MNHEY, CDR2 SVGAGI. This CDR3 has 13 amino acids. Trimming shortened V by 0 bases and J by 7 bases, and 9 bases separated the two germline ends. CDR3 DNA sequence: TGTGCCAGCAGTTACTCCGGGACTAGTGGCTACACCTTC. The encoded protein is CASSYSGTSGYTF.

The chain is built from TRBV27 and TRBJ2-7; 8 bases map to TRBD1. CDR1 MNHEY and CDR2 SMNVEV come from the germline V gene (reference sequence). The V gene end was trimmed by 6 bases and the J gene end by 4 bases; junction bases not matched to a gene: 8. The CDR3 length is 14 residues. The chain's CDR3 is CASRTGQGAYEQYF. The CDR3 bases are TGTGCCAGCAGGACCGGACAGGGAGCTTACGAGCAGTACTTC.

This clone has a handful of counts. The rearrangement joins TRBV7-9 to TRBJ1-2, with D maybe TRBD1 (6 bases). The CDR3 length is 12 residues. Trimming removed 5 bases from V and 11 bases from J, with 15 bases in between. Germline V gene sequence: CDR1 SEHNR, CDR2 FQNEAQ (reference sequence). The DNA for the CDR3 is TGTGCCAGCAGCCCCCAACAGGGAAGGTACACCTTC. Its protein is CASSPQQGRYTF.

The V gene is TRBV5-4, the J gene TRBJ2-1; 11 nucleotides match TRBD1. Trimming removed 3 bases from V and 5 bases from J; junction bases left unmatched: 4. Germline CDR1 SGHNT, CDR2 YYREEE (reference sequence). The CDR3 covers 15 residues. The CDR3 region is CASSSGDRGNNEQFF. The CDR3 DNA is TGTGCCAGCAGCTCCGGGGACAGGGGGAACAATGAGCAGTTCTTC.